The rows below give T cell receptor beta chains drawn from one sample of a study of somatic mutations in cytotoxic T cells in rheumatoid arthritis. Libraries were prepared by immunoSEQ multiplex PCR; TCRdb keeps only in-frame clonotypes and omits some of them. The data contain 9,500 to 15,000 clones, roughly four fifths of them singletons. Sequencing was done on a sample of CD8+ T cells sorted from blood. Every receptor here comes from a woman aged 55-75 years in good health. The CDR3 runs from the conserved cysteine through the conserved F or W. The D gene is left open where the match is weak. The size of a clone is reported for some rows only, either as once, few or many, or as a class for expanded clones.

15 TRBJ2-3 NA TRBD2 TRBV5-1 TGCGCCAGCAGTAGGACGGGACTAGCCCCAGATACGCAGTATTTT CASSRTGLAPDTQYF
15 TRBJ1-2 NA TRBD1 TRBV5-4 TGTGCCAGCAGCTTGGCAGACAGGGAGTTGGCTGGCTACACCTTC CASSLADRELAGYTF
16 TRBJ2-1 few TRBD1 TRBV5-1 TGCGCCAGCAGCCCGGCCGGGACAGGGAGCTCCGATGAGCAGTTCTTC CASSPAGTGSSDEQFF
14 TRBJ2-5 NA TRBD2 TRBV5-1 TGCGCCAGCCAGCGGGGGGGATTCCAAGAGACCCAGTACTTC CASQRGGFQETQYF
16 TRBJ2-2 NA TRBD1 TRBV11-2 TGTGCCAGCAGCTCCCGGCCGGGACAGGGTGGGGGGGAGCTGTTTTTT CASSSRPGQGGGELFF
14 TRBJ2-5 NA TRBD1 TRBV11-2 TGTGCCAGCAGCTCTCAGGGGGCGCGAGAGACCCAGTACTTC CASSSQGARETQYF
17 TRBJ1-4 NA NA TRBV7-8 TGTGCCAGCAGCTTAGATCGTATAGGAGCGACTAATGAAAAACTGTTTTTT CASSLDRIGATNEKLFF
16 TRBJ2-3 NA TRBD2 TRBV7-2 TGTGCCAGCAGCTCAGGTTCTAGCGGGGGGGCGGATACGCAGTATTTT CASSSGSSGGADTQYF
14 TRBJ1-2 NA NA TRBV29-1 TGCAGCGTTGAGGCAGGCAGTTGGGGACTCGGCTACACCTTC CSVEAGSWGLGYTF
16 TRBJ2-1 once TRBD2 TRBV7-8 TGTGCCAGCAGCTTAGTAGGCGGGGGAGCCTACAATGAGCAGTTCTTC CASSLVGGGAYNEQFF
16 TRBJ2-1 NA TRBD2 TRBV28 TGTGCCAGCAGTTTGGGGCTAGCGGGGTCCTACAATGAGCAGTTCTTC CASSLGLAGSYNEQFF
17 TRBJ1-3 NA TRBD1 TRBV6-4 TGTGCCAGCAGTGAACAGCGGACAGGGGGCTCTGGAAACACCATATATTTT CASSEQRTGGSGNTIYF
14 TRBJ2-3 NA NA TRBV2 TGTGCCAGCAGTGGGGGCTCCCCCCCAGATACGCAGTATTTT CASSGGSPPDTQYF
14 TRBJ2-1 NA NA TRBV28 TGTGCCAGCACCTATTCACTAGGTCGGGATGAGCAGTTCTTC CASTYSLGRDEQFF